The source of this TCR beta chain is a study of cytomegalovirus exposure and HLA in healthy donors. Findings and limits, study-wide: Cytomegalovirus-associated status was assigned to about 160 TCR beta chains. Testing in vitro showed three CMV-associated chains specific for CMV antigens. For most TCR sequences rarity was the rule, although some public TCRs occurred in many donors.

The assay was immunoSEQ multiplex PCR, and TCRdb's table has in-frame clones only and misses some. The table shows about 73,000 clones, with about 90% occurring only once. Comment on this clone: Its antigen is not identified.

The donors were part of the roughly 130-subject validation cohort, which stood apart from the approximately 700-subject first cohort. Input material: PBMCs. This sequence was found in a woman in her late teens or twenties in good health and CMV-seropositive.

This CDR3 reads CASSKVADFSGEQYF. CDR3 bases: TGTGCCAGCAGCAAAGTTGCTGATTTTTCAGGCGAGCAGTACTTC. The rearrangement uses TRBV21-1 and TRBJ2-7; TRBD1 is the table's D call, not checked against the DNA. TRBV21-1 is classified as a pseudogene. CDR3 size: 15 residues.